A single sample gave rise to the 30 T cell receptor beta chains below, sequenced in a study of OX40 agonist ivuxolimab in advanced cancers. Libraries were prepared by immunoSEQ multiplex PCR; TCRdb keeps only in-frame clonotypes and omits some of them. The data contain under 50,000 clones, approximately 86% of them singletons. Source: CD4+ or CD8+ T cells sorted from blood, taken in a trial of the OX40 agonist ivuxolimab. These TCRs come from an adult with an advanced solid tumor such as melanoma, head and neck, liver or kidney cancer.

This sequence joins TRBV5-4 and TRBJ2-5; TRBD2 matches at 8 bases. This CDR3 contains 15 residues. V was pared by 1 base and J by 1 base, with 3 bases of the junction left unmatched. Germline V CDR1 and CDR2: SGHNT, YYREEE (reference sequence). CDR3 DNA: TGTGCCAGCAGCTTGCTGAGCGGGGGCCAAGAGACCCAGTACTTC. Residues: CASSLLSGGQETQYF.

The chain uses TRBV27 and TRBJ2-2; 8 positions agree with TRBD1. The CDR3 loop spans 19 amino acids. Trimming removed 5 bases from V and 1 base from J; junction bases left unmatched: 15. Germline CDR1 and CDR2: MNHEY and SMNVEV (reference sequence). Here the CDR3 reads CASSPGQGVVSRNTGELFF. For the CDR3, the DNA is TGTGCCAGCAGTCCCGGACAGGGTGTTGTGAGTAGGAACACCGGGGAGCTGTTTTTT.

V and J are TRBV7-9 and TRBJ2-3, with D tentatively TRBD1 or TRBD2 (6 bases each). V lost 3 bases, J lost 0 bases, and 10 bases lay in between. From germline, CDR1 is SEHNR and CDR2 FQNEAQ (reference sequence). This CDR3 has 15 amino acids. The DNA of the CDR3 is TGTGCCAGCAGCTTCGGGGGCCCCAGCACAGATACGCAGTATTTT. Translating it yields CASSFGGPSTDTQYF. Full variable domain (remainder filled in from reference TRBV7-9 and TRBJ2-3): DTGVSQNPRHKITKRGQNVTFRCDPISEHNRLYWYRQTLGQGPEFLTYFQNEAQLEKSRLLSDRFSAERPKGSFSTLEIQRTEQGDSAMYLCASSFGGPSTDTQYFGPGTRLTVL.

CDR3 in amino acids: CASSPVGTSYNEQFF. The CDR3 nucleotides read TGTGCCAGCAGCCCCGTGGGTACCTCCTACAATGAGCAGTTCTTC. The chain couples TRBV9 to TRBJ2-1, with no clear D. The length of the CDR3 is 15 residues. Germline assignment: CDR1 SGDLS and CDR2 YYNGEE. Trimming removed 4 bases from V and 0 bases from J, with 11 bases in between.

The V call is TRBV10-3, the J call TRBJ2-7, with 7 bases that match TRBD2. The CDR3 loop spans 15 amino acids. V trimming: 4 bases; J trimming: 0 bases; junction bases outside the gene matches: 6. Germline CDR1 and CDR2: ENHRY and SYGVKD. CDR3 coding DNA: TGTGCCATCAGTGCCCTGGGGGGGAGCTCCTACGAGCAGTACTTC. This translates into CAISALGGSSYEQYF.

The chain carries TRBV5-4 and TRBJ2-1; 7 bases agree with TRBD2. This CDR3 has 16 residues. Trimming removed 3 bases from V and 4 bases from J; junction bases left unmatched: 10. CDR1 is SGHNT, CDR2 YYREEE, per germline (reference sequence). The CDR3 reads CASSSFSGRAYNEQFF. The CDR3 DNA follows: TGTGCCAGCAGCTCCTTTAGCGGGCGGGCTTACAATGAGCAGTTCTTC. The full variable domain, its missing parts supplied by reference TRBV5-4 and TRBJ2-1, is ETGVTQSPTHLIKTRGQQVTLRCSSQSGHNTVSWYQQALGQGPQFIFQYYREEENGRGNFPPRFSGLQFPNYSSELNVNALELDDSALYLCASSSFSGRAYNEQFFGPGTRLTVL.

This clone is a singleton in its sample. The chain uses TRBV5-1 and TRBJ1-1; D call uncertain. Germline V gives CDR1 SGHRS, CDR2 YFSETQ. Trimming left V 0 bases short and J 7 bases short, with 13 bases between. The CDR3 spans 14 residues. The CDR3 DNA sequence: TGCGCCAGCAGCTTGGGTCAGGAGAGCGATGAAGCTTTCTTT. Its translation: CASSLGQESDEAFF.

V gene TRBV7-2 combines with J gene TRBJ2-7; 11 nucleotides line up with TRBD2. The CDR3 runs to 15 residues. Trimming cost V 5 bases and J 2 bases; bases outside gene matches: 5. Germline V gene lookup returns CDR1 SGHTA and CDR2 FQGNSA. CDR3 sequence: CASSALAGGPYEQYF. CDR3 sequence (DNA): TGTGCCAGCAGCGCCTTAGCGGGAGGGCCCTACGAGCAGTACTTC.

The CDR3 is CASSSSGTRGAYEQYF. The DNA for the CDR3 is TGTGCCAGCAGCTCCTCAGGGACACGGGGAGCCTACGAGCAGTACTTC. J is TRBJ2-7 and V is TRBV7-9, with D perhaps TRBD1 (6 bases). Germline V gene sequence: CDR1 SEHNR, CDR2 FQNEAQ (reference sequence). V shed 4 bases and J shed 2 bases, with 18 bases lying between them. The CDR3 consists of 16 residues.

CDR3 sequence reads: CASRKRGTEPYEQYF. In nucleotides, the CDR3 is TGTGCCAGCAGAAAGAGGGGGACAGAACCCTACGAGCAGTACTTC. This chain connects TRBV7-2 to TRBJ2-7, with 7 bases that match TRBD1. This CDR3 region has 15 residues. V gave up 6 bases and J gave up 2 bases; unmatched junction bases: 10. Germline CDR1 reads SGHTA; CDR2 reads FQGNSA.

The chain carries TRBV30 and TRBJ1-1, with TRBD1 identical over 7 bases. The V segment lost 2 bases and the J segment 4 bases; nucleotides outside the gene matches: 4. This CDR3 is 13 amino acids long. Germline-derived CDR1 and CDR2 are GTSNPN and SVGIG (reference sequence). The CDR3 here is CAWSRQGGTEAFF. For the CDR3, the DNA is TGTGCCTGGAGTCGACAGGGAGGCACTGAAGCTTTCTTT.

The rearrangement joins TRBV5-1 to TRBJ1-2; D might be TRBD1 (5 bases). The CDR3 totals 13 residues. The V gene lost 3 bases and the J gene lost 8 bases, with 14 bases spanning the gap. Germline V CDR1 and CDR2: SGHRS, YFSETQ. The CDR3 DNA reads as TGCGCCAGCAGCTCGGCCCCGACAGCCGGCTACACCTTC. Translation: CASSSAPTAGYTF.

The rearrangement links TRBV6-1 to TRBJ2-1; possible D gene TRBD2, 6 bases. This CDR3 has 15 amino acids. V was clipped by 3 bases and J by 0 bases, with 9 bases between them. From germline, CDR1 is MNHNS and CDR2 SASEGT. The CDR3 sequence: CASSDGRRSYNEQFF. The CDR3 DNA follows: TGTGCCAGCAGTGACGGGAGACGCTCCTACAATGAGCAGTTCTTC.

This sequence joins TRBV2 and TRBJ1-1; possible D gene TRBD1, 6 bases. CDR3 length: 13 amino acids. Germline V gene lookup returns CDR1 SNHLY and CDR2 FYNNEI. Trimming removed 10 bases from V and 0 bases from J, with 12 bases in between. The CDR3, as DNA: TGTGCCACCAAAACAGGGTTGAACACTGAAGCTTTCTTT. It translates to CATKTGLNTEAFF.

This rearrangement joins TRBV5-5 to TRBJ1-1, with D uncertain. This CDR3 is 14 amino acids long. Deletions cut 0 bases from V and 0 bases from J, with 6 bases between. CDR1 is SGHKS, CDR2 YYEKEE, per germline (reference sequence). The chain's CDR3 is CASSLELMNTEAFF. The CDR3 DNA is TGTGCCAGCAGCTTGGAACTCATGAACACTGAAGCTTTCTTT.

The V gene is TRBV7-8, the J gene TRBJ2-5; unclear D gene. V was pared by 2 bases and J by 5 bases, with 15 bases between. CDR1 is SGHVS and CDR2 is FQNEAQ in the germline V gene. The CDR3 loop spans 15 amino acids. The CDR3: CASSLMGLSLETQYF. CDR3 nucleotides: TGTGCCAGCAGCTTAATGGGGTTGAGTTTGGAGACCCAGTACTTC.

The rearrangement joins TRBV10-2 to TRBJ2-5, with TRBD1 matching 9 bases. The CDR3 is made up of 15 amino acids. V lost 3 bases and J lost 1; bases outside the gene matches: 3. The germline gives CDR1 WSHSY, CDR2 SAAADI. The CDR3 spells CASSDPGQGQETQYF. The DNA for the CDR3 is TGCGCCAGCAGTGACCCGGGACAGGGCCAAGAGACCCAGTACTTC.

CDR3 loop: CASSLGIGSYEQYF. As DNA, the CDR3 is TGTGCCAGCAGCTTAGGTATAGGGTCCTACGAGCAGTACTTC. The rearrangement joins TRBV7-6 to TRBJ2-7; D is unresolved. Germline V gives CDR1 SGHVS, CDR2 FNYEAQ. The CDR3 is made up of 14 amino acids. Between the trimmed V and J ends, which lost 1 base and 1 base, there was a span of 8 bases.

V usage is TRBV29-1 and J usage is TRBJ2-1; 8 bases agree with TRBD2. The CDR3 is 14 residues long. Germline V gene sequence: CDR1 SQVTM, CDR2 ANQGSEA. V shed 5 bases and J 6 bases; nucleotides not matched to a gene: 9. CDR3 in DNA: TGCAGCGTTACGTCGGGAGGGCCAGGCAATGAGCAGTTCTTC. It is translated as CSVTSGGPGNEQFF.

The rearrangement joins TRBV19 to TRBJ1-3; tentatively, D is TRBD1 (6 bases). CDR3 length equals 16 residues. The germline V gene encodes CDR1 LNHDA and CDR2 SQIVND (reference sequence). V dropped 4 bases and J dropped 2 bases, with 15 bases sitting between them. CDR3 nucleotides: TGTGCCAGTAGTACAGGGAAAAAGGGGGCTGGAAACACCATATATTTT. As protein: CASSTGKKGAGNTIYF.

The chain employs TRBV6-5 and TRBJ1-2, with TRBD1 matching 7 bases. Germline loops: CDR1 MNHEY, CDR2 SVGAGI. The length of the CDR3 is 14 residues. Losses at the gene ends were 6 bases for V and 4 bases for J; bases not matched to a gene: 8. In DNA form, the CDR3 reads TGTGCCAGCAGGAAGACAGGGAGCGGCTATGGCTACACCTTC. Translation: CASRKTGSGYGYTF.

The V gene is TRBV27, the J gene TRBJ2-7, with 8 bases matching TRBD1. The CDR3 runs 15 residues. Germline V gene sequence: CDR1 MNHEY, CDR2 SMNVEV (reference sequence). Germline trimming cut 6 bases from V and 6 bases from J; bases unmatched to any gene: 13. CDR3 DNA: TGTGCCAGCAGACTTCAGGGGGCCCCACTCTCCGAGCAGTACTTC. Encoded protein: CASRLQGAPLSEQYF.

V gene TRBV9 combines with J gene TRBJ2-7; 7 bases map to TRBD1. J lost 7 bases, V lost 4 bases, and 11 bases had no gene match. The CDR3 runs 14 residues. Germline assignment: CDR1 SGDLS and CDR2 YYNGEE. CDR3 region: CASSTLQGTGEQYF. CDR3 nucleotides: TGTGCCAGCAGCACCTTACAGGGGACGGGGGAGCAGTACTTC.

This clone was observed once. The chain combines TRBV21-1 with TRBJ2-7; the tabulated D call, TRBD2, remains unverified against the DNA. TRBV21-1 corresponds to a pseudogene. The CDR3 runs to 18 residues. The CDR3 DNA is TGTGCCAGCAGCAAAGGATTCCTAGCGGGAGGGCCAAGGTACGAGCAGTACTTC. This sequence encodes CASSKGFLAGGPRYEQYF.

The chain links TRBV10-3 to TRBJ1-1, with D maybe TRBD1 (5 bases). V lost 3 bases to trimming and J lost 0 bases, with 8 bases between them. Per the germline V gene, CDR1 is ENHRY and CDR2 is SYGVKD. The CDR3 runs to 14 residues. Written as DNA, the CDR3 is TGTGCCATCAGTGATAGGGGCCTGAACACTGAAGCTTTCTTT. Translating it yields CAISDRGLNTEAFF.

The chain employs TRBV14 and TRBJ2-5; D unresolved. The J call could be wrong; TRBJ2-7 is a better fit for the DNA end. The CDR3 spans 15 residues. In germline, CDR1 is SGHDN, CDR2 FVKESK. The CDR3 reads CASSQDRYSSYEQYF. The CDR3 DNA reads TGTGCCAGCAGCCAAGATCGATACAGCTCCTACGAGCAGTACTTC.

The DNA of the CDR3 is TGTGCCAGCAGCCTTGCGGCCCAAGAGACCCAGTACTTC. This translates into CASSLAAQETQYF. The chain employs TRBV11-2 and TRBJ2-5; D is unclear. V was shortened by 5 bases and J by 1 base, with 8 bases between the two germline ends. There are 13 residues in the CDR3. The germline CDR1 and CDR2 sequences are SGHAT and FQNNGV.

This chain uses TRBV10-2 with TRBJ1-2; D is undetermined. Trimming removed 2 bases at V and 2 bases at J, with 3 bases between. Germline CDR1 WSHSY, CDR2 SAAADI. There are 12 residues in the CDR3. Here the CDR3 reads CASSETNYGYTF. CDR3 sequence (DNA): TGCGCCAGCAGTGAGACCAACTATGGCTACACCTTC.

The V gene is TRBV13, the J gene TRBJ2-7; D is unresolved. Germline V gene lookup returns CDR1 PRHDT and CDR2 FYEKMQ (reference sequence). V shed 5 bases and J shed 3 bases, with 14 bases lying between them. The CDR3 is 14 residues long. As DNA, the CDR3 is TGTGCCAGCAGCCGAGGTAAGACCCGCTACGAGCAGTACTTC. Its protein product is CASSRGKTRYEQYF.

This chain connects TRBV19 to TRBJ1-4; possibly TRBD1 for D (5 bases). The CDR3 runs 16 residues. Trimming shortened V by 0 bases and J by 6 bases, and 14 bases separated the two germline ends. The germline V gene has CDR1 LNHDA and CDR2 SQIVND (reference sequence). The chain's CDR3 is CASSIDLKGPYEKLFF. For the CDR3, the DNA is TGTGCCAGTAGTATAGATCTGAAGGGGCCTTATGAAAAACTGTTTTTT. Full variable domain (remainder filled in from reference TRBV19 and TRBJ1-4): DGGITQSPKYLFRKEGQNVTLSCEQNLNHDAMYWYRQDPGQGLRLIYYSQIVNDFQKGDIAEGYSVSREKKESFPLTVTSAQKNPTAFYLCASSIDLKGPYEKLFFGSGTQLSVL.